A single sample gave rise to the 5 T cell receptor beta chains below, sequenced in a study of blood T cell repertoires in COVID-19. Sequencing used immunoSEQ multiplex PCR; TCRdb keeps in-frame clones, though not all of them. The sample lists about 120,000 clones, over 65% occurring once. What was sequenced was peripheral blood. The receptor set was obtained from a human donor with acute or convalescent COVID-19. The donor label of this sample is uncertain.

This clone was seen just once. The chain is built from TRBV4-2 and TRBJ2-6, with D perhaps TRBD2 (6 bases). This CDR3 has 18 residues. The V end lost 3 bases, the J end lost 0 bases, and 15 bases lay between the germline ends. Germline CDR1 is LGHNA and CDR2 is YNFKEQ. The CDR3 here is CASSHRGLLSSGANVLTF. DNA for the CDR3: TGTGCCAGCAGCCACCGGGGACTTTTGAGCTCTGGGGCCAACGTCCTGACTTTC.

The gene calls are TRBV4-1 and TRBJ1-5, with a weak D call TRBD1 (5 bases). CDR1 is MGHRA and CDR2 is YSYEKL in the germline V gene. V lost 0 bases and J lost 2, with 8 bases in between. CDR3 length: 15 residues. The CDR3 protein is CASSQEVRGNQPQHF. The CDR3 nucleotides are TGCGCCAGCAGCCAAGAGGTCAGGGGCAATCAGCCCCAGCATTTT.

The V and J genes are TRBV7-9 and TRBJ1-4; 9 bases fit TRBD1. With 4 bases clipped from V and 10 bases from J, the junction kept 7 bases outside the gene matches. CDR3 length: 14 residues. CDR1 is SEHNR and CDR2 is FQNEAQ in the germline V gene (reference sequence). The CDR3 DNA follows: TGTGCCAGCAGCTCACCGGGACAGGGAGGAAAACTGTTTTTT. Protein sequence: CASSSPGQGGKLFF.

This clone was seen once. V gene TRBV7-2 combines with J gene TRBJ2-5; D unresolved. The CDR3 covers 16 residues. CDR1 and CDR2 (germline): SGHTA, FQGNSA. V was pared by 3 bases and J by 1 base, with 15 bases between. As DNA, the CDR3 is TGTGCCAGCAGCTTTTTCGAAACCTCGCGCCAAGAGACCCAGTACTTC. As protein: CASSFFETSRQETQYF.

The chain combines TRBV9 with TRBJ2-3, with 9 positions matching TRBD1. The CDR3 has 14 residues. The V segment lost 4 bases and the J segment 3 bases; nucleotides outside the gene matches: 3. In germline, CDR1 is SGDLS, CDR2 YYNGEE. CDR3 bases: TGTGCCAGCAGCAAACAGGGGGCTACAGATACGCAGTATTTT. This codes for CASSKQGATDTQYF. Full variable domain (outside the CDR3, taken from reference TRBV9 and TRBJ2-3): DSGVTQTPKHLITATGQRVTLRCSPRSGDLSVYWYQQSLDQGLQFLIQYYNGEERAKGNILERFSAQQFPDLHSELNLSSLELGDSALYFCASSKQGATDTQYFGPGTRLTVL.